The 19 T cell receptor beta chains listed next were all sequenced from one sample in a study of blood T cell repertoires in COVID-19. Profiled with immunoSEQ multiplex PCR; TCRdb holds only in-frame clones, not every one. Seen here are some 400,000 clones, nearly 90% observed once, and the top ten hold approximately 7%. The sequencing input was peripheral blood. These receptor sequences come from a man between 18 and 35 years old with active or convalescent COVID-19.

The chain carries TRBV28 and TRBJ1-2, with a possible D match to TRBD1 (5 bases). V dropped 1 base and J dropped 4 bases, with 10 bases sitting between them. Germline CDR1 MDHEN, CDR2 SYDVKM. This CDR3 is 14 amino acids long. CDR3 region: CASSLSAGLYGYTF. Here the CDR3 DNA reads TGTGCCAGCAGTTTATCCGCAGGGCTCTATGGCTACACCTTC.

The chain has TRBV6-2 or TRBV6-3 and TRBJ2-7; 8 nucleotides agree with TRBD1. Germline V CDR1 and CDR2: MNHEY, SVGEGT. The CDR3 covers 16 residues. Trimming at V came to 2 bases and at J to 0 bases, leaving 6 bases not matched to a gene. CDR3 DNA sequence: TGTGCCAGCAGTTACCTCGGACAGGGCTCCTCCTACGAGCAGTACTTC. This encodes CASSYLGQGSSYEQYF.

This rearrangement joins TRBV5-4 to TRBJ1-6; 10 nucleotides match TRBD1. Trimming took 4 bases from V and 9 from J; bases not matched to a gene: 7. There are 15 residues in the CDR3. Germline V gene data show CDR1 as SGHNT and CDR2 as YYREEE (reference sequence). Here the CDR3 reads CASSKGTGEASPLHF. The DNA for the CDR3 is TGTGCCAGCAGCAAGGGGACAGGGGAGGCTTCACCCCTCCACTTT.

The chain links TRBV9 to TRBJ2-3; 8 bases are a match to TRBD1. The CDR3 extends over 15 amino acids. The trim removed 4 bases at V and 4 bases at J, leaving 8 bases unmatched. CDR1 is SGDLS and CDR2 is YYNGEE in the germline V gene. CDR3: CASSSRAGGSDTQYF. The DNA for the CDR3 is TGTGCCAGCAGCTCACGGGCAGGGGGCTCAGATACGCAGTATTTT.

Of note for this clone: Within the sample, other DNA sequences also encode this same CDR3. V is TRBV28 and J is TRBJ1-2; D may be TRBD1 (5 bases). Germline V gene sequence: CDR1 MDHEN, CDR2 SYDVKM. The CDR3 consists of 12 residues. V lost 4 bases and J lost 7, with 10 bases in between. The chain's CDR3 is CASSSGSGGYTF. For the CDR3, the DNA is TGTGCCAGCAGTTCAGGGTCAGGTGGCTACACCTTC.

This clone was counted a few times. The genes are TRBV9 and TRBJ2-1, with D possibly matching TRBD1 (6 bases). This CDR3 spans 14 amino acids. From germline, CDR1 is SGDLS and CDR2 YYNGEE. The germline V and J ends were trimmed by 0 bases and 3 bases, with 7 bases remaining between them. CDR3 nucleotide sequence: TGTGCCAGCAGCGTAGCAGGGGTCTACAATGAGCAGTTCTTC. Translation: CASSVAGVYNEQFF.

Here the CDR3 reads CASTKWPSGGPFSYNEQFF. The CDR3, as DNA: TGTGCCAGTACTAAATGGCCTAGCGGGGGCCCATTTTCCTACAATGAGCAGTTCTTC. The gene calls are TRBV19 and TRBJ2-1, with TRBD2 matching 10 bases. Germline CDR1 and CDR2: LNHDA and SQIVND (reference sequence). V dropped 7 bases and J dropped 1; count of bases not matched to a gene: 16. The CDR3 totals 19 residues.

This chain uses TRBV6-6 with TRBJ1-5, with D hard to call. V was shortened by 6 bases and J by 2 bases, with 14 bases between the two germline ends. CDR1 and CDR2 (germline): MNHNY, SVGAGI (reference sequence). The CDR3 is 15 residues long. The CDR3 DNA reads TGTGCCAGCAGGTATGGGAGAGGCGGCAATCAGCCCCAGCATTTT. Its translation is CASRYGRGGNQPQHF.

V and J are TRBV5-1 and TRBJ1-2; 7 nucleotides match TRBD1. J lost 4 bases, V lost 0 bases, and 9 bases had no gene match. CDR1 SGHRS and CDR2 YFSETQ come from the germline V gene. CDR3 length: 16 amino acids. The chain's CDR3 is CASSLGDIQGTYGYTF. CDR3 DNA sequence: TGCGCCAGCAGCTTGGGGGATATACAGGGGACCTATGGCTACACCTTC.

V and J are TRBV28 and TRBJ2-7, with TRBD1 matching over 8 bases. This CDR3 is 15 amino acids long. The V segment lost 4 bases and the J segment 5 bases; nucleotides outside the gene matches: 10. Germline V gene sequence: CDR1 MDHEN, CDR2 SYDVKM. CDR3 loop: CASSSLGDRSHEQYF. The CDR3 region has the DNA TGTGCCAGCAGTTCCCTGGGGGACAGGAGCCACGAGCAGTACTTC.

V and J are TRBV7-9 and TRBJ1-2; D is perhaps TRBD1 (6 bases). Trimming took off 4 bases at V and 8 bases at J, with 20 bases between the two ends. Germline values: CDR1 SEHNR, CDR2 FQNEAQ (reference sequence). This CDR3 contains 15 residues. CDR3 DNA: TGTGCCAGCAGCTCCCCCGGGACATTAGCCTCCGGCTACACCTTC. The encoded protein is CASSSPGTLASGYTF.

The rearrangement joins TRBV18 to TRBJ2-1; 8 nucleotides match TRBD1. Germline V gives CDR1 KGHSH, CDR2 LQKENI. The V segment lost 3 bases and the J segment 8 bases; nucleotides outside the gene matches: 9. The CDR3 consists of 15 residues. CDR3 sequence (DNA): TGTGCCAGCTCACCTTGGCAGGGGGCTCACGATGAGCAGTTCTTC. Residues: CASSPWQGAHDEQFF.

CDR3 nucleotides: TGCAGCGTCCGTGACAGGATTTTTGGTCCGTTCTTC. Translation: CSVRDRIFGPFF. J is TRBJ2-1 and V is TRBV29-1; D is possibly TRBD1 (6 bases). This CDR3 comprises 12 residues. Germline V gene data show CDR1 as SQVTM and CDR2 as ANQGSEA. V shed 6 bases and J shed 15 bases, with 21 bases lying between them.

The rearrangement links TRBV28 to TRBJ1-2; 9 nucleotides line up with TRBD1. This CDR3 contains 15 residues. The J segment lost 2 bases and the V segment lost 3 bases, leaving 4 bases of the junction unmatched. Germline V gene sequence: CDR1 MDHEN, CDR2 SYDVKM. CDR3 protein: CASSLTGTGNYGYTF. In DNA, the CDR3 is TGTGCCAGCAGTTTGACCGGGACAGGGAACTATGGCTACACCTTC.

The chain employs TRBV6-6 and TRBJ1-4; D unresolved. Germline CDR1 and CDR2: MNHNY and SVGAGI (reference sequence). The V end was cut by 2 bases, the J end by 5 bases, with 12 bases between. CDR3 length: 15 amino acids. CDR3 region: CASSYEGWQNEKLFF. DNA of the CDR3: TGTGCCAGCAGTTACGAGGGATGGCAAAATGAAAAACTGTTTTTT.

This clone was recorded once. The J gene is TRBJ2-3, the V gene TRBV6-5; no definite D call. CDR3 length: 14 residues. Germline assignment: CDR1 MNHEY and CDR2 SVGAGI. V lost 4 bases, J lost 4 bases, and 12 bases lay in between. For the CDR3, the DNA is TGTGCCAGCAGTTTGGGCTCAGGTGCAGATACGCAGTATTTT. Residues: CASSLGSGADTQYF.

To note about this clone: This CDR3 is also generated by other DNA sequences in the sample. The J gene is TRBJ1-5, the V gene TRBV27; 9 positions match TRBD1. Germline CDR1 reads MNHEY; CDR2 reads SMNVEV (reference sequence). Unmatched junction bases numbered 4, after V lost 6 bases and J lost 4 bases. CDR3 length equals 14 residues. DNA for the CDR3: TGTGCCAGCAGGCCAGGACAGGGGAATCAGCCCCAGCATTTT. Protein sequence: CASRPGQGNQPQHF.

The rearrangement uses TRBV5-1 and TRBJ2-2; 7 nucleotides line up with TRBD2. The ends lost 0 bases at V and 6 bases at J; junction bases unmatched: 5. This CDR3 has 15 residues. The germline V gene has CDR1 SGHRS and CDR2 YFSETQ. The CDR3 protein is CASSLVSGPAGELFF. The CDR3 DNA is TGCGCCAGCAGCTTGGTTAGCGGGCCGGCCGGGGAGCTGTTTTTT.

The chain has TRBV5-4 and TRBJ2-1; 7 bases are a match to TRBD2. CDR1 is SGHNT, CDR2 YYREEE, per germline (reference sequence). CDR3 length: 15 amino acids. V shed 2 bases, J shed 4 bases, and the junction held 6 bases outside the gene matches. Here the CDR3 DNA reads TGTGCCAGCAGCTTCTCGAGGCGGGAGTACAATGAGCAGTTCTTC. Translation gives CASSFSRREYNEQFF. The full variable domain, with the rest looked up from reference TRBV5-4 and TRBJ2-1, is ETGVTQSPTHLIKTRGQQVTLRCSSQSGHNTVSWYQQALGQGPQFIFQYYREEENGRGNFPPRFSGLQFPNYSSELNVNALELDDSALYLCASSFSRREYNEQFFGPGTRLTVL.